This T cell receptor beta chain was sequenced during a study of shared T cell receptors in the human thymus. This CDR3 is built from 15 residues. CDR1 is MDHEN, CDR2 SYDVKM, per germline. With 5 bases clipped from V and 6 bases from J, the junction kept 10 bases outside the gene matches. Method: immunoSEQ multiplex PCR; TCRdb's copy keeps in-frame clones and lacks some. The sample lists around 730,000 clones, approximately 83% seen once, with around 0.01% in the top ten. The data also belong to a second study, concerning human thymus T cells. That work states: Having surgery to correct congenital heart defects, healthy Finnish infants acted as the donors. Obtained as resections during corrective heart surgery, the thymus tissue was then studied. Biased V and J segment usage appeared in thymus and peripheral blood. Highly overlapping thymic repertoires in unrelated individuals were reported by related research.

The V and J genes are TRBV28 and TRBJ1-1; 9 positions match TRBD1. The sequenced sample was thymocytes. This receptor was identified in a girl under three years old with a congenital heart defect. CDR3 protein: CASSPLPGQGAEAFF. The CDR3, as DNA: TGTGCCAGCAGTCCCCTACCGGGACAGGGTGCTGAAGCTTTCTTT.